The rows below give T cell receptor beta chains drawn from one sample of a study of shared clonotypes between healthy human individuals. TCRdb's copy holds only in-frame clones and misses some; the assay was immunoSEQ multiplex PCR. The profile shows some 2,500,000 clones, roughly 93% of them singletons. The sample comprised naive CD4+ T cells from PBMCs. These receptor sequences come from a young man in good health. Some clones in this sample may be carry-over from other donors' samples. The CDR3 runs from the conserved cysteine through the conserved F or W. D genes are given only for firm matches. Part of the rows lack a size; the others show once, few, many or a class for expanded clones.

j_gene: TRBJ2-2; v_gene: TRBV4-1; abundance: .; d_gene: TRBD1; CDR3nt: TGCGCCAGCAGCCAAGTCACCGGGACAGGGATTGTCGGGTTGTTTTTT; CDR3aa: CASSQVTGTGIVGLFF
j_gene: TRBJ2-4; v_gene: TRBV28; abundance: .; d_gene: .; CDR3nt: TGTGCCAGCAGCCGAGAATACATTCAGTACTTC; CDR3aa: CASSREYIQYF
j_gene: TRBJ1-5; v_gene: TRBV30; abundance: .; d_gene: TRBD1; CDR3nt: TGTGCCTGGAGTGCACAGGGGAATCAGCCCCAGCATTTT; CDR3aa: CAWSAQGNQPQHF
j_gene: TRBJ2-7; v_gene: TRBV5-1; abundance: .; d_gene: TRBD2; CDR3nt: TGCGCCAGCAGCTTGGGGTCGACTAGCGGGAACTACGAGCAGTACTTC; CDR3aa: CASSLGSTSGNYEQYF
j_gene: TRBJ2-4; v_gene: TRBV29-1; abundance: few; d_gene: TRBD2; CDR3nt: TGCAGCGTTAGGAGGACTAGCGGAAACATTCAGTACTTC; CDR3aa: CSVRRTSGNIQYF
j_gene: TRBJ1-3; v_gene: TRBV10-3; abundance: .; d_gene: .; CDR3nt: TGTGCCATCAGTGATAGGACGGCTGGAAACACCATATATTTT; CDR3aa: CAISDRTAGNTIYF
j_gene: TRBJ2-7; v_gene: TRBV7-9; abundance: once; d_gene: .; CDR3nt: TGTGCCAGCAGCTTATTTGGTGGAAGGTCCTACGAGCAGTACTTC; CDR3aa: CASSLFGGRSYEQYF
j_gene: TRBJ2-5; v_gene: TRBV7-2; abundance: .; d_gene: TRBD2; CDR3nt: TGTGCCAGCAGCCCGGGACTAGCGGGAGGTCATGAGACCCAGTACTTC; CDR3aa: CASSPGLAGGHETQYF
j_gene: TRBJ1-1; v_gene: TRBV13; abundance: .; d_gene: .; CDR3nt: TGTGCCAGCAGCCCAGTAACCAGGGGCGGGACTGAAGCTTTCTTT; CDR3aa: CASSPVTRGGTEAFF
j_gene: TRBJ2-7; v_gene: TRBV28; abundance: .; d_gene: TRBD2; CDR3nt: TGTGCCAGCGGTCCTTATCCGGGACTAGCGGTGTACGAGCAGTACTTC; CDR3aa: CASGPYPGLAVYEQYF